The present TCR beta chain was sequenced within a study of blood T cell repertoires in COVID-19. Turning to the study itself: The United States, Italy and Spain provided the acute and convalescent COVID-19 samples. Sample material is recorded as cDNA or gDNA derived from T cells, B-cell-depleted T cells, or PBMCs.

About this clone: Germline and junction disagree at one end, which may indicate a read error.

This CDR3 comprises 15 residues. Germline V lookup: CDR1 MNHNS, CDR2 SASEGT. In the authors' methods: Nucleated cell counts were estimated from reference gene primer amplification. Some clones are missing from TCRdb's copy, which holds only in-frame ones; the method was immunoSEQ multiplex PCR. That table furnishes V, J and clone size, whereas the DNA furnished D and trimming. Among over 90,000 clones, around four fifths were seen once, and the ten largest hold around 4.5%. The sequence was obtained from a human donor in a cohort sampled during active COVID-19. V gene TRBV6-1 combines with J gene TRBJ1-4; tentative D call: TRBD1 (6 bases). The sequenced material came from peripheral blood. The CDR3 protein is CASREVTGPNEKLFF. The CDR3 region has the DNA TGTGCCAGCAGGGAAGTGACAGGTCCTAATGAAAAACTGTTTTTT.